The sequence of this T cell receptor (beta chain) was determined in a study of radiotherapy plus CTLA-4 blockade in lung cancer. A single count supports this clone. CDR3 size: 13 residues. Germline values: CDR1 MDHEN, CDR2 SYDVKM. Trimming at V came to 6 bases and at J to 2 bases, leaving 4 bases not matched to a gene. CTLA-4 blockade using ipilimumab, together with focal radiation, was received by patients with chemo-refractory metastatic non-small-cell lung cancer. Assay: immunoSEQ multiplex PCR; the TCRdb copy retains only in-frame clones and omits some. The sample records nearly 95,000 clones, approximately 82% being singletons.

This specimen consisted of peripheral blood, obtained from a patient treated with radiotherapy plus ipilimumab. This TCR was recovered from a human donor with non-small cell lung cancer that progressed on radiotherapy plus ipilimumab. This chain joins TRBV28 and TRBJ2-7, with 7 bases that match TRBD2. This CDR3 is CASRPGRAYEQYF. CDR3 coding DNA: TGTGCCAGCAGACCAGGGAGGGCCTACGAGCAGTACTTC. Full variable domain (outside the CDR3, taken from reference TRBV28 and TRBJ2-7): DVKVTQSSRYLVKRTGEKVFLECVQDMDHENMFWYRQDPGLGLRLIYFSYDVKMKEKGDIPEGYSVSREKKERFSLILESASTNQTSMYLCASRPGRAYEQYFGPGTRLTVT.